This note documents a single T cell receptor (beta chain) sequence. This entry is derived from a study of blood T cell repertoires in COVID-19. Looking at the study overall: Spain, Italy and the United States supplied samples that represented acute and convalescent COVID-19.

Some clones are missing from TCRdb's copy, which holds only in-frame ones; the method was immunoSEQ multiplex PCR. The sample holds under 300,000 clones, approximately 88% seen once. The CDR3 runs to 14 residues. The ends were cut back, 4 bases at V and 8 bases at J, with 14 bases in the middle. The germline V gene has CDR1 LGHDT and CDR2 YNNKEL (reference sequence). Those enrolled, adults aged 18 to 89 years, came from roughly 23 US areas. Cohort placement rested on clinical history that participants reported themselves. The TCR sequence derives from a woman between 40 and 50 years old with acute COVID-19. This rearrangement joins TRBV3-1 (or the pseudogene TRBV3-2) to TRBJ2-2, with D possibly TRBD2 on 6 matching bases. The sample was PBMCs or T cells enriched from blood (not recorded which). The CDR3 DNA reads as TGTGCCAGCAGCCGGGACTTGCCTGCGGGGGAGCTGTTTTTT. Its translation: CASSRDLPAGELFF.